This T cell receptor (beta chain) was recovered during a study of early T cells in non-severe SARS-CoV-2 infection (dated by TCRdb to the early 2020s). Regarding the complete study: Because TCR sequencing was done on bulk RNA from unsorted whole blood, the alpha and beta chains could not be paired.

The CDR3 numbers 12 residues from cysteine through phenylalanine. Only the CDR3 part of the read is kept: 36 bases, read in frame from the first base. The V end loses 3 bases and the J end loses 3 bases, and a stretch of 8 bases separates them. In the germline V gene, CDR1 corresponds to SQVTM and CDR2 to ANQGSEA. The library was made by 5' RACE. Instrument used: NextSeq 500. The TCR library protocol attached unique molecular identifiers to individual cDNA molecules to correct for sequencing error and PCR bias. Sequencing covered both TCR alpha and beta chains, and within each sample the abundances of alpha and beta sequences were tightly co-correlated. The study's own analysis went as follows. Decombinator V4 was used to annotate the V gene, J gene and CDR3 of the TCR sequences. Expanded TCRs were defined as changing significantly between any two time points under a Poisson model with p below 0.0001. TCR abundances were normalised to the total number of TCRs sequenced in each sample and reported as counts per million. MAIT TCRs were defined by TRAV1-2 paired with TRAJ12, TRAJ20 or TRAJ33, and iNKT TCRs by TRAV10 paired with TRAJ18. VDJdb, accessed 1 November 2021, was searched for CMV, EBV and SARS-CoV-2 annotated TCRs, excluding TCRs annotated for multiple antigens. The public reads were reprocessed in TCRdb via fastp at Q25 and MiXCR, keeping in-frame beta chains. Entries are consolidated by CDR3 protein sequence, retaining the most common genes and DNA. TCRdb assigned the V and J calls; the authors' analysis was not used. Counted in this sample were roughly 50,000 distinct CDR3 sequences; around 7.5% of them appeared once. The leading ten clones occupy 8.5% to 10% of the sample.

This clonotype was detected only a few times. The antigen this receptor binds is unknown. Per-base quality was not reported, and no clone a single base away is much larger than it. Set within a cohort of healthcare workers in London, UK, this nested case-control study involved weekly PCR testing of nasopharyngeal swabs along with blood sampling. Healthcare workers were enrolled in the week of the UK lockdown, from 23 to 31 March 2020, and were followed every week for up to roughly 16 weeks. Results and caveats for the whole study, not just this receptor: Matching against VDJdb was skewed toward anti-spike CD8 responses, likely underestimated virus-specific expansions, and missed private and CD4 specificities.

This receptor was obtained from an adult who was a healthcare worker with PCR-confirmed SARS-CoV-2 infection or an uninfected control (not recorded which). The sequencing input was whole blood. The chain is made from TRBV29-1 and TRBJ1-2, with the D gene not confidently named. This receptor carries the CDR3 CSVEAVDYGYTF. The DNA sequence is as follows: TGCAGCGTTGAGGCGGTGGACTATGGCTACACCTTC.